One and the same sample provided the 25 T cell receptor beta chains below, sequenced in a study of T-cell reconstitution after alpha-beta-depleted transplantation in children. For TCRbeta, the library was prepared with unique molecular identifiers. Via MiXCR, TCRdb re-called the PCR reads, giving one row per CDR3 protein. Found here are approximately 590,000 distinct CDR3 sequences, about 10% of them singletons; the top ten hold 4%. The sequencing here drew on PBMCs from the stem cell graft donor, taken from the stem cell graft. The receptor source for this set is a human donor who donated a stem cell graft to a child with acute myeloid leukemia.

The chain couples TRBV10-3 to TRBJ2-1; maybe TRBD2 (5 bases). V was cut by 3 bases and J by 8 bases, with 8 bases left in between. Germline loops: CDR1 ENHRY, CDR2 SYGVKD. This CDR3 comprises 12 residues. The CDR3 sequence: CAISEGRDEQFF. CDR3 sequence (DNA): TGTGCCATCAGTGAAGGGAGAGATGAGCAGTTCTTC.

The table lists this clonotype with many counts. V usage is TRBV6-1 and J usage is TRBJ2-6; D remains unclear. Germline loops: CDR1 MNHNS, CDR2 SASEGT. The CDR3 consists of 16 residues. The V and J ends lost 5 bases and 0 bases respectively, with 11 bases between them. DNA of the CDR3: TGTGCCAGCAGTCCCGGACCGATCTCTGGGGCCAACGTCCTGACTTTC. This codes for CASSPGPISGANVLTF.

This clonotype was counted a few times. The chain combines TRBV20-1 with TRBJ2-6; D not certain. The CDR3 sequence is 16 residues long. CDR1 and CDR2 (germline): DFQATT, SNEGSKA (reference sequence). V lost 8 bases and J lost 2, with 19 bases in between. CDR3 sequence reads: CSSSSIGPAGANVLTF. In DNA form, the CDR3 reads TGCAGTTCATCATCAATCGGGCCTGCTGGGGCCAACGTCCTGACTTTC.

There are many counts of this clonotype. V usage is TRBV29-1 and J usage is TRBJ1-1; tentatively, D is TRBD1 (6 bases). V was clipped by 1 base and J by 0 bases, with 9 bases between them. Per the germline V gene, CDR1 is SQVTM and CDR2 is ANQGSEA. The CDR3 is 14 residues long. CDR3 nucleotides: TGCAGCGTTGAAGGACAGGTCATGAACACTGAAGCTTTCTTT. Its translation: CSVEGQVMNTEAFF.

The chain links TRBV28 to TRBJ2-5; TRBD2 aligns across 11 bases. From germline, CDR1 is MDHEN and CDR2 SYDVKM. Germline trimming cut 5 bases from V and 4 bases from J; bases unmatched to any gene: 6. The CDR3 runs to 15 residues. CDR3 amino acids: CASSHLAGGGETQYF. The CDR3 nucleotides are TGTGCCAGCAGTCACCTAGCGGGAGGCGGAGAGACCCAGTACTTC.

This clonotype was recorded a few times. The CDR3: CASTSQLGTYEQYF. The CDR3 nucleotides read TGTGCCAGCACCTCCCAGCTAGGAACCTACGAGCAGTACTTC. The V call is TRBV7-2, the J call TRBJ2-7, with D uncertain. This CDR3 is 14 amino acids long. The germline gives CDR1 SGHTA, CDR2 FQGNSA. The ends were cut back, 7 bases at V and 2 bases at J, with 15 bases in the middle.

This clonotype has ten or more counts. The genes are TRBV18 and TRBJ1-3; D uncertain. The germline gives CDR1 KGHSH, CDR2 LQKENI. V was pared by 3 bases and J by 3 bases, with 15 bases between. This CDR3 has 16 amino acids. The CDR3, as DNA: TGTGCCAGCTCACCCGCTGCGGGAGACGGTGGAAACACCATATATTTT. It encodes CASSPAAGDGGNTIYF.

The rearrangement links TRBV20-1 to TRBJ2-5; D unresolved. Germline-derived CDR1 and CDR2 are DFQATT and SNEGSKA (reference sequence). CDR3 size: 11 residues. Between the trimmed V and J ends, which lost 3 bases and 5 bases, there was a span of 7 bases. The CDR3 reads CSASAAETQYF. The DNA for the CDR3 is TGCAGTGCTAGTGCGGCGGAGACCCAGTACTTC.

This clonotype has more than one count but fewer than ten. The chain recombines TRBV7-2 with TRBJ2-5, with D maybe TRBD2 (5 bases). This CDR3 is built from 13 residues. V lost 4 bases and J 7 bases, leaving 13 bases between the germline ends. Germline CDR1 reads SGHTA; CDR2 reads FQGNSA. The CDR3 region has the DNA TGTGCCAGCAGCTCCGGGGATCCGGTGACCCAGTACTTC. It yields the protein CASSSGDPVTQYF.

CDR3 DNA: TGTGCCTCCGTACCCGTGGGGGATACGCAGTATTTT. As protein: CASVPVGDTQYF. The chain carries TRBV30 and TRBJ2-3, with unresolved D. The CDR3 has 12 amino acids. Germline V gene sequence: CDR1 GTSNPN, CDR2 SVGIG (reference sequence). V lost 7 bases and J lost 6, with 14 bases in between.

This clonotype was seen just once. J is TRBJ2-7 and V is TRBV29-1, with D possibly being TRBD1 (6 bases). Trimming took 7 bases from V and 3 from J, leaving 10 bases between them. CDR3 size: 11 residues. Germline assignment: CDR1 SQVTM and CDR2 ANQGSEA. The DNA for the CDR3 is TGCAGCGAACCGGACAGCTACGAGCAGTACTTC. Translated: CSEPDSYEQYF.

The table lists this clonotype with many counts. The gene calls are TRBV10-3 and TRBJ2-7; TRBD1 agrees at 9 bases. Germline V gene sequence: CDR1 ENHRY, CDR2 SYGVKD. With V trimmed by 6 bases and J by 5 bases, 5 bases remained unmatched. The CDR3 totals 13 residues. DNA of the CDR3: TGTGCCATCAGGGCGGGACAGGGACACGAGCAGTACTTC. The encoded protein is CAIRAGQGHEQYF.

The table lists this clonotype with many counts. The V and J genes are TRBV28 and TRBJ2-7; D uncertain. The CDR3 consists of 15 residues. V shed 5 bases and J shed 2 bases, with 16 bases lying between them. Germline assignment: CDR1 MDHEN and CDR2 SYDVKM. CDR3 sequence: CASSPLRWLTYEQYF. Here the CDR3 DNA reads TGTGCCAGCAGTCCGCTCCGGTGGTTGACCTACGAGCAGTACTTC.

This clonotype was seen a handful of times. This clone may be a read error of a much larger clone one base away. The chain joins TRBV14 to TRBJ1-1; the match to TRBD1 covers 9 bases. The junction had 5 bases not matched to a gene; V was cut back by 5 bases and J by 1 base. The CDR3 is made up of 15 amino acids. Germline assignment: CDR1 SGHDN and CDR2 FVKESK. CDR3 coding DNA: TGTGCCAGCAGCACCCGGACAGGGGCGAACACTGAAGCTTTCTTT. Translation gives CASSTRTGANTEAFF.

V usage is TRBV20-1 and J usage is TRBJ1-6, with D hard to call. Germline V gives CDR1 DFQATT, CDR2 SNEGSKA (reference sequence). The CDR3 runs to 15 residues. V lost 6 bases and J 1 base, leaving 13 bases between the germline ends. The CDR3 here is CSAGRGRSYNSPLHF. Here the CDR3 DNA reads TGCAGTGCCGGACGAGGGAGGTCCTATAATTCACCCCTCCACTTT.

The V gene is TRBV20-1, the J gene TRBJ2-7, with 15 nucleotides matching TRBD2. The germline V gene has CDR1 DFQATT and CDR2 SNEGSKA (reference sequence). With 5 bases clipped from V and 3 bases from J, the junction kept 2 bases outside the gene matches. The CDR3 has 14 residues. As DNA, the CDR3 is TGCAGTGCTTGGACTAGCGGGAGGGTCTACGAGCAGTACTTC. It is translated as CSAWTSGRVYEQYF.

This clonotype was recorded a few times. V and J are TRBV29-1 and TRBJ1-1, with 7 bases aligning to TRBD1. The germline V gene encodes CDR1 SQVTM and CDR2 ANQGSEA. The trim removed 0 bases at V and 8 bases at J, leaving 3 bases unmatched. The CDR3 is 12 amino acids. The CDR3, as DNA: TGCAGCGTTGAAGACCTACAGGGGGAAGCTTTCTTT. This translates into CSVEDLQGEAFF. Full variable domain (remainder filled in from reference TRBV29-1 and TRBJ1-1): SAVISQKPSRDICQRGTSLTIQCQVDSQVTMMFWYRQQPGQSLTLIATANQGSEATYESGFVIDKFPISRPNLTFSTLTVSNMSPEDSSIYLCSVEDLQGEAFFGQGTRLTVV.

The CDR3 nucleotides are TGCAGCGTGGCGATGGTCTACAATGAGCAGTTCTTC. This sequence encodes CSVAMVYNEQFF. The chain couples TRBV29-1 to TRBJ2-1; D is uncertain. This CDR3 region has 12 residues. Germline-derived CDR1 and CDR2 are SQVTM and ANQGSEA. Trimming removed 6 bases from V and 3 bases from J, with 9 bases in between.

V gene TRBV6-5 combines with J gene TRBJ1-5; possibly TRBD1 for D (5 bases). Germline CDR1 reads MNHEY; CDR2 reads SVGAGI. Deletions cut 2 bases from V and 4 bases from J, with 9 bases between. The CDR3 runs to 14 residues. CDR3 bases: TGTGCCAGCAGTTACGGGAACAGGAATCAGCCCCAGCATTTT. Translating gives CASSYGNRNQPQHF.

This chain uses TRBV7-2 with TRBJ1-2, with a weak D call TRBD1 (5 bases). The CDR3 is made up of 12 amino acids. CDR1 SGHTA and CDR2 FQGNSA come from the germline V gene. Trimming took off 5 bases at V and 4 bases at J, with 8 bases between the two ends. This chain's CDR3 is CASSETVYGYTF. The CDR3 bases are TGTGCCAGCAGCGAGACAGTCTATGGCTACACCTTC.

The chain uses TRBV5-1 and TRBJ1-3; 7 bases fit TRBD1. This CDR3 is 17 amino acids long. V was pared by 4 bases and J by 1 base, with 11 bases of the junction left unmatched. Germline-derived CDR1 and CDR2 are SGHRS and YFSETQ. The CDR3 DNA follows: TGCGCCAGCAGCGCCGAACGGGACAGAGCATCTGGAAACACCATATATTTT. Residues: CASSAERDRASGNTIYF.

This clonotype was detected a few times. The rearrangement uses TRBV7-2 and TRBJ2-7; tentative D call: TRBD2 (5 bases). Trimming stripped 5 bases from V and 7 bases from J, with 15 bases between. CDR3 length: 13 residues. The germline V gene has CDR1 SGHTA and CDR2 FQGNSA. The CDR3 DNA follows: TGTGCCAGCAGCCCCTCATCCGGAGGAGAGCAGTACTTC. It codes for CASSPSSGGEQYF. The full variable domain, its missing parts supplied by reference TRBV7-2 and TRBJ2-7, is GAGVSQSPSNKVTEKGKDVELRCDPISGHTALYWYRQSLGQGLEFLIYFQGNSAPDKSGLPSDRFSAERTGGSVSTLTIQRTQQEDSAVYLCASSPSSGGEQYFGPGTRLTVT.

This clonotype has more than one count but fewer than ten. The CDR3 nucleotides are TGCGCCAGCAGCCTCAATACAGGGGACTTCGAGCAGTACTTC. Protein sequence: CASSLNTGDFEQYF. The rearrangement joins TRBV4-3 to TRBJ2-7, with D possibly TRBD1 on 7 matching bases. In germline, CDR1 is LGHNA, CDR2 YSLEER. Trimming shortened V by 4 bases and J by 6 bases, and 16 bases separated the two germline ends. CDR3 length equals 14 residues.

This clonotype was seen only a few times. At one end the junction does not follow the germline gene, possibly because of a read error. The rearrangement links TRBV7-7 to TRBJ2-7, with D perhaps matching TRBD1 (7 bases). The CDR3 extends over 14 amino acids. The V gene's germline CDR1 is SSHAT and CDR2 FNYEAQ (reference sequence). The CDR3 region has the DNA TGTGCTAGCAGCCGAGCGCCAGGGGGGTACGAGCAGTACTTC. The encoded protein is CASSRAPGGYEQYF.

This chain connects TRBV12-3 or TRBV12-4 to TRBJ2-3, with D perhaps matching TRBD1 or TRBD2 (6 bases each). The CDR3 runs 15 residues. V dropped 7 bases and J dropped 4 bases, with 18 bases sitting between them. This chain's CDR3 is CASNLGGGGADTQYF. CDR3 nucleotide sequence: TGTGCCAGCAACCTAGGTGGAGGGGGAGCAGATACGCAGTATTTT.